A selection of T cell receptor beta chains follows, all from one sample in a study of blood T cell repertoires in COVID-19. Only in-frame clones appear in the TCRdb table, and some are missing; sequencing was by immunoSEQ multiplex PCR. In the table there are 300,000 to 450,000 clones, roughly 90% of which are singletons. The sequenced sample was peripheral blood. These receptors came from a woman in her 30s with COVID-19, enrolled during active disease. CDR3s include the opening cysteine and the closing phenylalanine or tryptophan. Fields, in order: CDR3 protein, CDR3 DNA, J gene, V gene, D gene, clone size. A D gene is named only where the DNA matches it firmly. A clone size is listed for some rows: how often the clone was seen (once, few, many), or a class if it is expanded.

cdr3_aa: CASSRNRGNPPPHF
cdr3_nt: TGTGCCAGCAGCAGAAACAGGGGAAACCCCCCCCCTCACTTC
j_call: TRBJ1-2
v_call: TRBV21-1
d_call: .
clone_size: .

cdr3_aa: CATSRDRERPQYF
cdr3_nt: TGTGCCACCAGCAGAGATCGGGAGAGGCCGCAGTATTTT
j_call: TRBJ2-3
v_call: TRBV15
d_call: .
clone_size: .

cdr3_aa: CASSSGVPGNTIYF
cdr3_nt: TGTGCCAGCAGTTCAGGGGTCCCTGGAAACACCATATATTTT
j_call: TRBJ1-3
v_call: TRBV27
d_call: .
clone_size: .

cdr3_aa: CASSATSGQETQYF
cdr3_nt: TGTGCCAGCAGCGCCACTAGTGGACAAGAGACCCAGTACTTC
j_call: TRBJ2-5
v_call: TRBV9
d_call: .
clone_size: .

cdr3_aa: CASSEFVWDSNNEQFF
cdr3_nt: TGTGCCAGCAGTGAATTCGTTTGGGACTCCAACAATGAGCAGTTCTTC
j_call: TRBJ2-1
v_call: TRBV6-1
d_call: .
clone_size: .

cdr3_aa: CASSDRTGAGYGYTF
cdr3_nt: TGTGCCAGCAGCGATCGGACAGGGGCGGGTTATGGCTACACCTTC
j_call: TRBJ1-2
v_call: TRBV5-4
d_call: TRBD1
clone_size: .

cdr3_aa: CAISIRLRGGADTQYF
cdr3_nt: TGTGCCATCAGTATTCGCCTGCGGGGGGGGGCAGATACGCAGTATTTT
j_call: TRBJ2-3
v_call: TRBV10-3
d_call: TRBD2
clone_size: .

cdr3_aa: CASSLSVGQGPNTEAFF
cdr3_nt: TGTGCCAGCAGCTTAAGTGTCGGGCAGGGGCCGAACACTGAAGCTTTCTTT
j_call: TRBJ1-1
v_call: TRBV7-6
d_call: .
clone_size: .

cdr3_aa: CASSDGEMNTEAFF
cdr3_nt: TGCGCCAGCAGTGACGGGGAAATGAACACTGAAGCTTTCTTT
j_call: TRBJ1-1
v_call: TRBV10-1
d_call: .
clone_size: .

cdr3_aa: CASAGTSGGARTGELFF
cdr3_nt: TGTGCCAGCGCCGGGACTAGCGGGGGGGCCCGCACCGGGGAGCTGTTTTTT
j_call: TRBJ2-2
v_call: TRBV28
d_call: TRBD2
clone_size: .

cdr3_aa: CASERTGLGNTIYF
cdr3_nt: TGTGCCAGCGAGAGGACAGGGCTTGGAAACACCATATATTTT
j_call: TRBJ1-3
v_call: TRBV28
d_call: TRBD1
clone_size: once

cdr3_aa: CASSKGQFGSYEQYF
cdr3_nt: TGTGCCAGCAGTAAAGGACAGTTCGGCTCCTACGAGCAGTACTTC
j_call: TRBJ2-7
v_call: TRBV28
d_call: .
clone_size: .

cdr3_aa: CASSAGSSSYNEQFF
cdr3_nt: TGTGCCAGCAGCGCAGGCAGTTCCTCCTACAATGAGCAGTTCTTC
j_call: TRBJ2-1
v_call: TRBV9
d_call: .
clone_size: many

cdr3_aa: CASSPGGVEKLFF
cdr3_nt: TGTGCCAGCAGTCCAGGGGGCGTAGAAAAACTGTTTTTT
j_call: TRBJ1-4
v_call: TRBV7-9
d_call: TRBD1
clone_size: .

cdr3_aa: CASSQDWIAGVGLSYNEQFF
cdr3_nt: TGCGCCAGCAGCCAAGATTGGATAGCGGGAGTCGGACTATCCTACAATGAGCAGTTCTTC
j_call: TRBJ2-1
v_call: TRBV4-3
d_call: TRBD2
clone_size: .

cdr3_aa: CASSLNSGYGNTIYF
cdr3_nt: TGTGCCAGCAGCCTCAATAGCGGTTATGGAAACACCATATATTTT
j_call: TRBJ1-3
v_call: TRBV14
d_call: .
clone_size: .

cdr3_aa: CASSVAGGIYNEQFF
cdr3_nt: TGTGCCAGCAGCGTAGCGGGGGGGATCTACAATGAGCAGTTCTTC
j_call: TRBJ2-1
v_call: TRBV9
d_call: TRBD2
clone_size: .

cdr3_aa: CASSLAGPIMNTEAFF
cdr3_nt: TGTGCCAGCAGTTTAGCGGGCCCCATTATGAACACTGAAGCTTTCTTT
j_call: TRBJ1-1
v_call: TRBV28
d_call: .
clone_size: .

cdr3_aa: CASSLRTGFSYEQYF
cdr3_nt: TGTGCCAGCAGCTTAAGGACAGGGTTTTCCTACGAGCAGTACTTC
j_call: TRBJ2-7
v_call: TRBV11-2
d_call: TRBD1
clone_size: .

cdr3_aa: CASSLGTSGGIYEQYF
cdr3_nt: TGTGCCAGCAGCTTGGGGACTAGCGGGGGGATCTACGAGCAGTACTTC
j_call: TRBJ2-7
v_call: TRBV5-6
d_call: TRBD2
clone_size: .

cdr3_aa: CASSQRLSSATGTGRIHEQYF
cdr3_nt: TGTGCCAGCAGCCAAAGGTTGTCTTCGGCAACCGGGACAGGGAGAATCCACGAGCAGTACTTC
j_call: TRBJ2-7
v_call: TRBV4-2
d_call: TRBD1
clone_size: .

cdr3_aa: CASRGAGGPDTQYF
cdr3_nt: TGTGCCAGCAGGGGGGCAGGGGGCCCAGATACGCAGTATTTT
j_call: TRBJ2-3
v_call: TRBV3-1/TRBV3-2
d_call: TRBD1
clone_size: .

cdr3_aa: CALTSGAISGANVLTF
cdr3_nt: TGTGCCTTGACTAGCGGGGCCATCTCTGGGGCCAACGTCCTGACTTTC
j_call: TRBJ2-6
v_call: TRBV30
d_call: TRBD2
clone_size: .

cdr3_aa: CAWTVDFSPLHF
cdr3_nt: TGTGCCTGGACAGTCGATTTTTCACCCCTCCACTTT
j_call: TRBJ1-6
v_call: TRBV30
d_call: .
clone_size: .

cdr3_aa: CASSAPGLNTEAFF
cdr3_nt: TGCGCCAGCAGTGCACCCGGGTTGAACACTGAAGCTTTCTTT
j_call: TRBJ1-1
v_call: TRBV10-2
d_call: .
clone_size: .